What follows are 6 T cell receptor beta chains derived from one specimen sequenced in a study of chemoradiotherapy in HPV16-positive cancers. The assay was immunoSEQ multiplex PCR, and TCRdb's table has in-frame clones only and misses some. The sample yields about 29,000 clones, over 90% seen once. The sample was blood, taken from a patient who underwent chemoradiotherapy. These receptors all stem from a human donor with HPV-associated anogenital cancer.

This chain uses TRBV7-2 with TRBJ1-5, with unresolved D. CDR1 and CDR2 from the germline V gene are SGHTA and FQGNSA. CDR3 size: 14 residues. Between the trimmed V and J ends, which lost 4 bases and 7 bases, there was a span of 14 bases. CDR3 loop: CASSSVALTQPQHF. The CDR3 DNA follows: TGTGCCAGCAGCTCCGTCGCCCTGACCCAGCCCCAGCATTTT.

The V call is TRBV11-2, the J call TRBJ2-7; the D gene is possibly TRBD2 (5 bases). The CDR3 is 15 residues long. Germline CDR1 reads SGHAT; CDR2 reads FQNNGV. The V end was cut by 0 bases, the J end by 2 bases, with 11 bases between. In nucleotides, the CDR3 is TGTGCCAGCAGCTTAGAGGCGGGCCTGACCTACGAGCAGTACTTC. Its translation is CASSLEAGLTYEQYF.

The chain recombines TRBV7-3 with TRBJ2-3; the match to TRBD2 covers 9 bases. Germline V CDR1 and CDR2: SGHTA, FQGTGA. Unmatched junction bases numbered 6, after V lost 2 bases and J lost 6 bases. CDR3 size: 15 residues. CDR3 in amino acids: CASSLLAGGSDTQYF. The CDR3 coding sequence is TGTGCCAGCAGCTTACTTGCGGGGGGGTCTGATACGCAGTATTTT.

This chain uses TRBV7-9 with TRBJ2-1; D gene uncertain. The CDR3 is 12 amino acids. The ends were cut back, 5 bases at V and 6 bases at J, with 8 bases in the middle. The germline V gene has CDR1 SEHNR and CDR2 FQNEAQ (reference sequence). The DNA of the CDR3 is TGTGCCAGCAGCCCCCCGGGCAATGAGCAGTTCTTC. Translation: CASSPPGNEQFF.

V gene TRBV2 combines with J gene TRBJ2-5; the D is unclear. The germline V gene encodes CDR1 SNHLY and CDR2 FYNNEI. Trimming pared 6 bases from V and 0 bases from J, leaving 11 bases between. CDR3 length: 14 residues. The CDR3 DNA reads as TGTGCCAGCAGCGCCCGACGGTACCAAGAGACCCAGTACTTC. Its translation is CASSARRYQETQYF.

The chain links TRBV7-9 to TRBJ2-3; possible D gene TRBD2, 5 bases. The CDR3 totals 15 residues. Germline CDR1 reads SEHNR; CDR2 reads FQNEAQ (reference sequence). Between the trimmed V and J ends, which lost 5 bases and 0 bases, there was a span of 12 bases. The CDR3, as DNA: TGTGCCAGCAGCCATCAAGGGAGAAGCACAGATACGCAGTATTTT. Its translation is CASSHQGRSTDTQYF. The full variable domain, completed using reference TRBV7-9 and TRBJ2-3, is DTGVSQNPRHKITKRGQNVTFRCDPISEHNRLYWYRQTLGQGPEFLTYFQNEAQLEKSRLLSDRFSAERPKGSFSTLEIQRTEQGDSAMYLCASSHQGRSTDTQYFGPGTRLTVL.